The 14 T cell receptor beta chains presented below share a single source sample, sequenced in a study of identical twins. TCRdb processed the 5' RACE reads anew with MiXCR; each CDR3 protein has one entry. This sample has 1.5 million to 2 million distinct CDR3 sequences; 32% occur once, and the top ten carry roughly 0.3%. Sequences were obtained from cord blood. The receptors shown here come from a newborn girl in good health.

The chain combines TRBV7-2 with TRBJ1-1; the match to TRBD1 covers 8 bases. The trim removed 1 base at V and 4 bases at J, leaving 2 bases unmatched. CDR3 size: 14 residues. The germline CDR1 and CDR2 sequences are SGHTA and FQGNSA. This CDR3 is CASSLGTGLTEAFF. In nucleotides, the CDR3 is TGTGCCAGCAGCTTAGGGACAGGGCTCACTGAAGCTTTCTTT. The whole variable domain, filled in from reference TRBV7-2 and TRBJ1-1, reads GAGVSQSPSNKVTEKGKDVELRCDPISGHTALYWYRQSLGQGLEFLIYFQGNSAPDKSGLPSDRFSAERTGGSVSTLTIQRTQQEDSAVYLCASSLGTGLTEAFFGQGTRLTVV.

The chain uses TRBV7-2 and TRBJ2-4; possible D gene TRBD1, 5 bases. Trimming cost V 3 bases and J 8 bases, with 11 bases left between them. CDR1 and CDR2 (germline): SGHTA, FQGNSA. The CDR3 spans 13 residues. In DNA, the CDR3 is TGTGCCAGCAGCTTTGGGGTAGGGGACATTCAGTACTTC. It codes for CASSFGVGDIQYF.

The chain couples TRBV5-1 to TRBJ2-7; tentative D call: TRBD2 (7 bases). CDR3 length: 14 amino acids. The germline CDR1 and CDR2 sequences are SGHRS and YFSETQ. Trimming left V 3 bases short and J 6 bases short, with 16 bases between. CDR3 in amino acids: CASSSYLGGGEQYF. CDR3 DNA sequence: TGCGCCAGCAGCTCGTACCTAGGGGGGGGCGAGCAGTACTTC.

There are a few counts of this clonotype. The chain is built from TRBV4-1 and TRBJ2-1; TRBD2 matches at 11 bases. This CDR3 is built from 18 residues. The germline V gene has CDR1 MGHRA and CDR2 YSYEKL. The V segment lost 0 bases and the J segment 7 bases; nucleotides outside the gene matches: 11. CDR3 residues: CASSQDTHASGGWNEQFF. The DNA for the CDR3 is TGCGCCAGCAGCCAAGACACACACGCTAGCGGGGGGTGGAATGAGCAGTTCTTC.

A single count supports this clonotype. No conserved phenylalanine or tryptophan ends this CDR3, so it is likely a read error. The genes are TRBV9 and TRBJ2-7; 8 nucleotides line up with TRBD2. The CDR3 is 15 amino acids. CDR1 SGDLS and CDR2 YYNGEE come from the germline V gene. V was pared by 2 bases and J by 3 bases, with 7 bases of the junction left unmatched. CDR3 sequence (DNA): TGTGCCAGCAGCGTGTCGCCTAGCGGGTTCTACGAGCAGTACTTG. Its protein is CASSVSPSGFYEQYL.

Remarks on this clonotype: A much bigger clone sits one base away, suggesting this may be a read error. The chain recombines TRBV24-1 with TRBJ2-1; 7 bases map to TRBD2. The CDR3 totals 13 residues. V was pared by 12 bases and J by 0 bases, with 4 bases of the junction left unmatched. CDR1 and CDR2 (germline): KGHDR, SFDVKD. The CDR3 spells CAAGAGSYNEQFF. DNA of the CDR3: TGTGCCGCGGGAGCCGGCTCCTACAATGAGCAGTTCTTC.

The table lists this clonotype with a few counts. This chain connects TRBV20-1 to TRBJ1-5, with no clear D. Trimming took off 3 bases at V and 5 bases at J, with 11 bases between the two ends. The length of the CDR3 is 13 residues. CDR1 and CDR2 from the germline V gene are DFQATT and SNEGSKA (reference sequence). The CDR3 region has the DNA TGCAGTGCTAGTAAGCAGCCGGATCAGCCCCAGCATTTT. Translation: CSASKQPDQPQHF.

The chain carries TRBV27 and TRBJ2-7; D possibly corresponds to TRBD2 (6 bases). Germline CDR1 is MNHEY and CDR2 is SMNVEV (reference sequence). V gave up 1 base and J gave up 3 bases, with 13 bases separating them. The CDR3 loop spans 15 amino acids. CDR3 in DNA: TGTGCCAGCAGTTTATATCCCCAGGGAGGCTACGAGCAGTACTTC. Translated, it gives CASSLYPQGGYEQYF.

This clonotype was detected only a few times. The rearrangement links TRBV7-2 to TRBJ2-5; 13 positions agree with TRBD2. Germline loops: CDR1 SGHTA, CDR2 FQGNSA. The junction had 8 bases not matched to a gene; V was cut back by 6 bases and J by 4 bases. The CDR3 contains 16 residues. The CDR3 bases are TGTGCCAGCAGGAACGGACTAGCGGGGGTTCCAGAGACCCAGTACTTC. This sequence encodes CASRNGLAGVPETQYF. Looking up the rest from reference TRBV7-2 and TRBJ2-5 gives the full variable domain: GAGVSQSPSNKVTEKGKDVELRCDPISGHTALYWYRQSLGQGLEFLIYFQGNSAPDKSGLPSDRFSAERTGGSVSTLTIQRTQQEDSAVYLCASRNGLAGVPETQYFGPGTRLLVL.

The chain recombines TRBV27 with TRBJ2-5; TRBD1 or TRBD2 may be the D gene (5 bases each). The V gene lost 8 bases and the J gene lost 11 bases, with 21 bases spanning the gap. CDR1 and CDR2 (germline): MNHEY, SMNVEV (reference sequence). The CDR3 has 13 amino acids. CDR3 nucleotides: TGTGCCAGCCTCCGGGGCGCCTACAATGAGCAGTACTTC. Its translation is CASLRGAYNEQYF.

There are a few counts of this clonotype. The V gene is TRBV20-1, the J gene TRBJ1-2; D uncertain. Trimming pared 2 bases from V and 1 base from J, leaving 8 bases between. The length of the CDR3 is 13 residues. CDR1 and CDR2 (germline): DFQATT, SNEGSKA (reference sequence). The DNA for the CDR3 is TGCAGTGCTAGATTCGGGGTTAACTATGGCTACACCTTC. Encoded protein: CSARFGVNYGYTF.

The rearrangement links TRBV5-1 to TRBJ2-5; TRBD2 agrees at 11 bases. The J call may be wrong; the DNA end is better matched by TRBJ2-7. Germline values: CDR1 SGHRS, CDR2 YFSETQ. This CDR3 spans 13 amino acids. The CDR3 protein is CASRTSGKDEQYF. The CDR3 DNA is TGCGCCAGCAGGACTAGCGGGAAGGACGAGCAGTACTTC.

The chain joins TRBV27 to TRBJ2-2; D is uncertain. There are 14 residues in the CDR3. Per the germline V gene, CDR1 is MNHEY and CDR2 is SMNVEV (reference sequence). The ends were cut back, 6 bases at V and 6 bases at J, with 14 bases in the middle. The DNA for the CDR3 is TGTGCCAGCAGGGCTGGGGTTAGTCCCGGGGAGCTGTTTTTT. Translation gives CASRAGVSPGELFF.

The V gene is TRBV20-1, the J gene TRBJ2-3; no firm D call. This CDR3 spans 14 amino acids. Germline-derived CDR1 and CDR2 are DFQATT and SNEGSKA (reference sequence). Trimming removed 2 bases at V and 7 bases at J, with 16 bases between. The CDR3 DNA sequence: TGCAGTGCTAGAAACACAGAAATCCCTTATACGCAGTATTTT. This gives the protein CSARNTEIPYTQYF.